This is a list of T cell receptor beta chains from one sample in a study of shared clonotypes between healthy human individuals. Here immunoSEQ multiplex PCR was the method, and the copy in TCRdb shows in-frame clones only, minus some. Here the sample spans hundreds of thousands of clones, more than 75% being singletons. The sequencing sample was made of PBMCs. The receptors originated from a woman aged 40 to 55 in good health. Some clones in this sample may be carry-over from other donors' samples. Each CDR3 is given with its conserved first and last residue. D genes are given only for firm matches. A row's size may be missing; if present it is once, few, many or a size class.

TRBV7-8	NA	TRBJ1-5	NA	CASTVGGVGNQPQHF	TGTGCCAGCACCGTGGGGGGGGTAGGGAATCAGCCCCAGCATTTT
TRBV7-8	NA	TRBJ2-1	NA	CASSFPDNEQFF	TGTGCCAGCAGCTTCCCGGACAATGAGCAGTTCTTC
TRBV28	NA	TRBJ2-7	TRBD2	CASSPQGLASEQYF	TGTGCCAGCAGCCCCCAGGGACTAGCGAGCGAGCAGTACTTC
TRBV4-3	NA	TRBJ2-1	TRBD2	CASSQGWREGNEQFF	TGCGCCAGCAGCCAAGGGTGGCGGGAGGGCAATGAGCAGTTCTTC
TRBV18	NA	TRBJ2-2	TRBD1	CASSALQGPNTGELFF	TGTGCCAGCTCAGCCCTACAGGGGCCGAACACCGGGGAGCTGTTTTTT
TRBV29-1	NA	TRBJ2-2	TRBD2	CSVVSGRATGELFF	TGCAGCGTTGTGAGCGGGAGGGCCACCGGGGAGCTGTTTTTT
TRBV18	NA	TRBJ2-1	TRBD2	CASSPGTSGRTEQFF	TGTGCCAGCTCACCAGGGACTAGCGGGAGAACTGAGCAGTTCTTC
TRBV7-2	once	TRBJ1-5	NA	CASSSINSNQPQHF	TGTGCCAGCAGCTCCATTAATAGCAATCAGCCCCAGCATTTT
TRBV11-3	NA	TRBJ2-1	TRBD2	CASSLASGSSYNEQFF	TGTGCCAGCAGCTTAGCTAGCGGTAGCTCCTACAATGAGCAGTTCTTC
TRBV9	NA	TRBJ2-1	NA	CASSVAPHNEQFF	TGTGCCAGCAGCGTAGCCCCACACAATGAGCAGTTCTTC
TRBV10-3	few	TRBJ2-2	TRBD2	CAISKRDNTGELFF	TGTGCCATCAGCAAGCGGGACAACACCGGGGAGCTGTTTTTT
TRBV7-3	NA	TRBJ2-3	TRBD2	CASSPLAGVDTQYF	TGTGCCAGCAGCCCACTAGCGGGAGTGGATACGCAGTATTTT
TRBV6-1	NA	TRBJ2-7	NA	CASSGGETPRWYEQYF	TGTGCCAGCAGTGGGGGGGAGACCCCTCGCTGGTACGAGCAGTACTTC
TRBV29-1	NA	TRBJ2-5	TRBD1	CSVEAGFLNRGPQYF	TGCAGCGTTGAAGCTGGGTTTTTAAATAGGGGGCCCCAGTACTTC
TRBV4-1	NA	TRBJ2-7	NA	CASSQDKGGVDVSYEQYF	TGCGCCAGCAGCCAAGATAAGGGGGGAGTAGACGTCTCCTACGAGCAGTACTTC
TRBV7-6	NA	TRBJ2-1	NA	CASSLAYDSYNEQFF	TGTGCCAGCAGCCTCGCATACGACTCCTACAATGAGCAGTTCTTC
TRBV18	NA	TRBJ1-4	NA	CASSPPTLTNEKLFF	TGTGCCAGCTCACCACCCACACTTACTAATGAAAAACTGTTTTTT
TRBV15	few	TRBJ2-5	TRBD2	CATSAQLAGQRETQYF	TGTGCCACCAGCGCCCAACTAGCGGGACAACGGGAGACCCAGTACTTC
TRBV19	NA	TRBJ2-7	NA	CASSARRRGSYEQYF	TGTGCCAGTAGTGCCCGCAGGCGGGGCTCCTACGAGCAGTACTTC
TRBV5-4	NA	TRBJ2-1	NA	CASSLVTNEQFF	TGTGCCAGCAGCTTGGTAACTAATGAGCAGTTCTTC
TRBV7-2	NA	TRBJ2-1	TRBD2	CASSLATSGKEQFF	TGTGCCAGCAGCTTAGCGACTAGCGGGAAGGAGCAGTTCTTC
TRBV27	NA	TRBJ2-7	NA	CASSLKATGTEQYF	TGTGCCAGCAGTTTAAAAGCAACAGGGACCGAGCAGTACTTC
TRBV7-2	NA	TRBJ2-7	NA	CASSFSQGYEQYF	TGTGCCAGCAGCTTTTCACAGGGTTACGAGCAGTACTTC
TRBV5-1	many	TRBJ1-2	NA	CASSLDAGDEGYTF	TGCGCCAGCAGCTTGGACGCGGGGGACGAAGGCTACACCTTC
TRBV28	NA	TRBJ1-4	TRBD1	CASSYTGVGHEKLFF	TGTGCCAGCAGCTATACAGGGGTGGGACATGAAAAACTGTTTTTT
TRBV28	NA	TRBJ2-3	NA	CASRGSTHVTDTQYF	TGTGCCAGCAGGGGGTCCACCCACGTGACAGATACGCAGTATTTT
TRBV9	NA	TRBJ1-3	TRBD1	CASSAETGAGNTIYF	TGTGCCAGCAGCGCGGAAACAGGGGCCGGAAACACCATATATTTT
TRBV27	NA	TRBJ1-2	TRBD1	CASSLSQGYGYTF	TGTGCCAGCAGTTTATCACAGGGGTATGGCTACACCTTC
TRBV30	NA	TRBJ2-3	NA	CAWSTGPLGTDTQYF	TGTGCCTGGAGCACAGGGCCCCTGGGCACAGATACGCAGTATTTT
TRBV11-2	NA	TRBJ1-3	TRBD1	CASSPRGTGNSGNTIYF	TGTGCCAGCAGCCCACGGGGGACAGGGAATTCAGGAAACACCATATATTTT
TRBV28	NA	TRBJ2-7	NA	CASSPATVAEQYF	TGTGCCAGCAGTCCCGCTACGGTCGCCGAGCAGTACTTC
TRBV30	NA	TRBJ2-7	TRBD2	CAWRGGRSLGEEQYF	TGTGCCTGGAGGGGCGGGAGGTCCCTGGGGGAGGAGCAGTACTTC
TRBV7-2	NA	TRBJ2-5	NA	CASSLLGETQYF	TGTGCCAGCAGCTTATTGGGGGAGACCCAGTACTTC
TRBV5-4	NA	TRBJ1-1	NA	CASSHGWATEAFF	TGTGCCAGCAGCCACGGGTGGGCCACTGAAGCTTTCTTT
TRBV4-2	NA	TRBJ1-2	TRBD1	CASSQDTGGAYNYGYTF	TGTGCCAGCAGCCAAGACACAGGGGGCGCTTATAACTATGGCTACACCTTC
TRBV6-1	NA	TRBJ1-1	NA	CASSRVKGWNTEAFF	TGTGCCAGCAGCCGGGTTAAGGGATGGAACACTGAAGCTTTCTTT
TRBV27	NA	TRBJ2-5	TRBD2	CASSPRGTSLMGTQYF	TGTGCCAGCAGCCCTCGCGGGACTAGCCTCATGGGGACCCAGTACTTC
TRBV9	many	TRBJ2-7	TRBD2	CASSAAGVPYEQYF	TGTGCCAGCAGCGCAGCGGGAGTCCCCTACGAGCAGTACTTC
TRBV4-1	NA	TRBJ2-1	TRBD1	CASSQDERGRGPKRFF	TGCGCCAGCAGCCAAGATGAAAGGGGGCGCGGGCCCAAGCGGTTCTTC
TRBV4-2	once	TRBJ2-3	TRBD2	CASSQGREGRDTQYF	TGTGCCAGCAGCCAAGGGCGGGAGGGCCGAGATACGCAGTATTTT
TRBV7-9	NA	TRBJ2-4	NA	CASSLGEWGPAKNIQYF	TGTGCCAGCAGCTTGGGGGAATGGGGCCCAGCCAAAAACATTCAGTACTTC
TRBV7-8	many	TRBJ2-2	TRBD1	CASSSLTGGTGELFF	TGTGCCAGCAGCTCATTAACAGGGGGCACCGGGGAGCTGTTTTTT
TRBV2	many	TRBJ1-6	NA	CASSAEASPLHF	TGTGCCAGCAGTGCGGAAGCTTCACCCCTCCACTTT